The clone carrying this TCR beta chain has ten or more counts. Other DNA sequences within the sample encode an identical CDR3. The source of the sample is a study of shared clonotypes between healthy human individuals. In replicate PCRs of unsorted PBMC, approximately 0.3 ug DNA, around 30,000 T cell genomes, was used. As originally analysed: Filtering differed, since immunoSEQ gave only junction sequences and no quality scores. Sequencing used immunoSEQ multiplex PCR; TCRdb keeps in-frame clones, though not all of them. The DNA gave D and trimming, while V, J and clone size come from that table. The sample has about 490,000 clones; approximately 81% are singletons. The donors were adults (healthy and HIV-negative) with no recent acute infections or vaccinations. For genomic DNA, unsorted samples relied on tens of millions of PBMCs. The TCR originated in a middle-aged woman in good health. Some clones in this sample may be carry-over from other donors' samples. Sequencing was performed on PBMCs.

CDR3 sequence reads: CASTSVSNGELFF. The CDR3 DNA follows: TGTGCCAGCACCTCGGTGTCCAACGGGGAGCTGTTTTTT. The chain carries TRBV11-1 and TRBJ2-2; D uncertain. CDR1 and CDR2 from the germline V gene are SGHAT and FQDESV (reference sequence). Trimming took off 7 bases at V and 7 bases at J, with 13 bases between the two ends. The CDR3 is 13 amino acids.